Listed below are T cell receptor beta chains from one sample, sequenced in a study of cytotoxic CD8 clonotypes in ibrutinib-treated CLL. Using immunoSEQ multiplex PCR, the repertoire was profiled, and TCRdb retains in-frame clones only, with some absent. The profile shows roughly 190,000 clones, around 72% of them singletons. This specimen consisted of PBMCs, obtained after 24 months of ibrutinib treatment. These receptor sequences come from a human donor with chronic lymphocytic leukemia. The CDR3 runs from the conserved cysteine through the conserved F or W. Fields, in order: V gene, CDR3 protein.

V gene: TRBV29-1; CDR3 protein: CSVGGTLDSYEQYF
V gene: TRBV6-6; CDR3 protein: CASQQVRTNEKLFF
V gene: TRBV7-2; CDR3 protein: CASSLVGTRNTGELFF
V gene: TRBV2; CDR3 protein: CASSEGGSGEKLFF
V gene: TRBV25-1; CDR3 protein: CASSEWGNTEAFF
V gene: TRBV29-1; CDR3 protein: CSVVGGLTYEQYF
V gene: TRBV10-3; CDR3 protein: CAISDKSSGRWHEQYF
V gene: TRBV9; CDR3 protein: CASSIGQSYEQYF
V gene: TRBV19; CDR3 protein: CASSTSLSLVSGELFF
V gene: TRBV27; CDR3 protein: CASSLFGGPASGREQFF
V gene: TRBV4-2; CDR3 protein: CASSQGLGGWVEYIQYF
V gene: TRBV27; CDR3 protein: CASSRTGELYGYTF
V gene: TRBV11-2; CDR3 protein: CASSFGRWEKSSYEQYF
V gene: TRBV4-2; CDR3 protein: CASSQAPQGTGETQYF
V gene: TRBV7-9; CDR3 protein: CASSLRGGNTGELFF
V gene: TRBV27; CDR3 protein: CASSISGLGGETQYF
V gene: TRBV4-3; CDR3 protein: CASSQGDHYNEQFF
V gene: TRBV10-3; CDR3 protein: CAITGGSTDTQYF
V gene: TRBV9; CDR3 protein: CASSVGGLAGGGHIQYF
V gene: TRBV9; CDR3 protein: CASSMNIQGPHNYGYTF
V gene: TRBV11-2; CDR3 protein: CASRGLAGGLSTDTQYF
V gene: TRBV9; CDR3 protein: CASSRTGTNQPQHF
V gene: TRBV5-1; CDR3 protein: CASSLVGGEAQGENTEAFF
V gene: TRBV5-5; CDR3 protein: CASSLASPIYEQYF
V gene: TRBV5-5; CDR3 protein: CASSQADRGNIQYF
V gene: TRBV19; CDR3 protein: CASRRGGHYGYTF